This T cell receptor beta chain was profiled in a study of cytomegalovirus exposure and HLA in healthy donors (TCRdb year 2017). With respect to the entire study: In an earlier analysis of 587 of the donors, under 300 Gb of sequence data and 117 million unique TCR beta sequences from roughly 190 million T cells were reported. Roughly 300 gigabases of sequencing data and about 92 million unique TCR sequences made up an early release that covered approximately 650 HLA-typed donors. Of the roughly 400 genotyped donors, approximately 83% fell in the genetic ancestry cluster associated with self-reported Caucasian donors. The aim of the study was to test whether cataloging public T cell receptors could identify signatures of past pathogen exposure. Using immunosequencing, the study profiled T cell repertoires from around 680 subjects and related those repertoires to cytomegalovirus serostatus. Besides the first cohort of around 670 subjects, a separate validation cohort made up of roughly 120 different subjects was used. High-throughput TCR immunosequencing, statistical association of individual TCRs with disease status, and machine learning were combined to predict cytomegalovirus infection status. A later analysis re-analyzed previously published TCR beta repertoires from 666 donors and added high-resolution HLA genotyping to study TCR occurrence patterns. The later analysis used no new phenotypic data to find candidate immune exposures, relying instead on TCR beta sequences and their occurrence across donors. In an earlier analysis of 587 of the donors, high-throughput TCR beta sequencing was used to judge whether each TCR beta V gene segment behaved as functional or pseudogenic. Donor age, sex, ethnicity and CMV serostatus were compiled alongside the repertoire data. A later genetic analysis used genome-wide SNP genotypes for about 65% of the 666 donors, treating that subset as a discovery cohort. Every discovery cohort repertoire had been produced on one sequencing platform. HLA typing covered class I and class II loci at four-digit resolution. The number of donors typed differed by locus, with roughly 629-640 for A, B, C, DRB1 and DQB1, 522 for DQA1, over 600 for DPA1, and some 450 for DPB1. Several DR-DQ haplotypes were treated as single units for association and clustering because of strong linkage in the cohort. Among a few hundred genotyped donors of the cohort, an average of approximately 240,000 unique TCR beta nucleotide sequences were sequenced per donor, about a sixth of them non-productive. The investigation overall reported the following: Cytomegalovirus status was reported to be diagnosed by the classifier with high specificity and sensitivity in both the original and validation cohorts. Compared with the 666-donor mean, donors in an Asian-associated ancestry cluster had fewer N-insertions in productive TCRs, according to a later genetic analysis. Strong co-occurrence of HLA alleles, especially DR and DQ, made assigning TCR associations to individual alleles difficult. In vitro tests confirmed that a few of the cytomegalovirus-associated TCR beta chains recognize cytomegalovirus antigens. Correlated functional status among segregating V segments might reflect linkage disequilibrium, but an unknown experimental factor could not be ruled out. At a false discovery rate of 0.05, a later analysis linked 16,951 TCR beta sequences to specific HLA alleles. Most TCR sequences were observed very rarely across donors, whereas some public TCRs were present in many individuals. HLA typing was unavailable for some donors at each locus, so association tests used only the typed subset. The study gave a list of under 200 TCR beta chains associated with cytomegalovirus. Immune exposure information for the cohort was limited to CMV serostatus. Because counts were too low, 15 to 20 rarely observed V segments, including chromosome 9 orphons, were excluded from the earlier analysis of under 650 of the donors. This cohort had only TCR beta chains sequenced, and the lack of alpha or paired-chain data limited which features could be detected. The authors suggested that the approach could potentially be generalized to other disease states and immunological phenotypes. A further reported finding was that TCR beta sequences accurately predicted the HLA-A and HLA-B alleles for most subjects in the first cohort. The presence/absence analyses assumed that sequencing depth was roughly uniform across donors, and that assumption may not be true. According to a later analysis, parvovirus B19, influenza, CMV and Epstein-Barr virus appeared linked to several top co-occurrence clusters. In a later analysis, TCR association rates were found to vary across HLA loci, with the most associated TCRs seen for DRB1 alleles and the fewest for HLA-C alleles. The sequencing pipeline was judged likely to have produced a cluster of highly shared sequence variants as a technical artifact. Compared with equally common non-associated chains, HLA-associated TCR beta chains in a later analysis were more clonally expanded and had lower generation probabilities. In an earlier analysis of over 550 of the donors, most TCR beta V segments were observed in productive rearrangements about 87% or about 30% of the time, broadly matching IMGT annotations. In a later analysis, most CMV-associated TCR beta chains were found to appear HLA-restricted, with HLA associations seemingly driven largely by CMV exposure. In a later genetic analysis, a missense DCLRE1C variant was associated with V-gene and J-gene trimming of TCR beta chains, and the association was replicated in an independent cohort.

The cohort was made up of 666 healthy bone marrow donors. Cohort members were all nominally healthy when sampled, although unrecorded immune exposures were likely present. The donor tested CMV seronegative and was one of the 352 seronegative cohort members. Each donor provided a peripheral blood sample, and peripheral blood mononuclear cells were used for TCR beta sequencing. Genomic DNA was extracted from the blood cell samples with the Qiagen DNeasy Blood Extraction Kit. Details on this clone: It lacks a known antigen. Base qualities are missing; no much larger clone stands one base away.

Library preparation was by the immunoSEQ multiplex PCR assay. For the multiplex PCR, a mixture combining 60 forward primers for TCR Vbeta segments and 13 reverse primers for TCR Jbeta segments was used. The CDR3 region of rearranged TCR beta genes was amplified from genomic DNA with a multiplex PCR assay. Amplified TCR beta libraries were sequenced as 87-base-pair reads on the Illumina HiSeq System. The authors' pipeline ran thus. A later analysis counted approximately 76 million unique TCR beta chains across the 550 to 750 repertoires, and 10 million to 12 million of these chains were shared by at least two donors. A nearest-neighbor algorithm error-corrected the raw reads and collapsed the reads into unique sequences, merging closely related sequences to remove PCR and sequencing errors. Alignment of CDR3 sequences to IMGT reference sequences was used to assign V, D and J gene segments. Each retained sequence needed at least a six-nucleotide match to both a V gene segment and a J gene segment. A rearrangement was called productive if the CDR3 had no stop codons and remained in frame with V and J, and every other rearrangement was called non-productive. CDR3 was defined by IMGT convention, running from the second conserved V-encoded cysteine to the conserved J-encoded phenylalanine. The earlier analysis of about 640 of the donors excluded any sequence lacking an unambiguous match to a single V gene segment. In an earlier analysis of 500 to 750 of the donors, V segments were called functional above 56.7% productive rearrangements and were called segregating when the between-donor standard deviation exceeded 5%. A statistical classification framework was developed to diagnose cytomegalovirus status using the catalog of TCR beta chain sequences. V and J gene assignment, in a later analysis, came from comparing TCR nucleotide sequences with IMGT/GENE-DB human TR gene sequences. In a later analysis, CDR3 sequences and most-parsimonious VDJ recombination scenarios were assigned using the TCRdist pipeline. In a later analysis, each TCR beta chain was defined by its CDR3 amino acid sequence together with its V-gene family, and reads lacking a unique V-gene family were excluded. A later analysis removed roughly 590 highly shared, low-generation-probability nucleotide sequences to deal with suspected cross-contamination and a sequencing artifact. A later analysis calculated a clonal expansion index for each public chain from normalized within-repertoire ranks of inferred template counts. In a later analysis, generation probabilities were computed using a VDJ recombination model fitted to out-of-frame rearrangements, and the results were checked against IGoR. In a later analysis, TCR-TCR, TCR-HLA and TCR-CMV co-occurrence was scored with hypergeometric tests, and a repertoire-size bias correction was applied to TCR pairs. To estimate false discovery rates, a later analysis permuted the HLA or CMV assignments 20 times. In a later analysis, co-occurring TCRs were grouped using DBSCAN, with TCRdist sequence similarity added in when clustering inside HLA-allele-positive subsets. Repertoires with fewer than 30,000 or more than 120,000 public chains were left out of co-occurrence clustering, as were about 5 repertoires with anomalous nucleotide sharing. TCRdb retrieved this table from immuneACCESS and kept in-frame rearrangements only. Not all clones are present; in checked studies, unresolved V genes account for under half, and no reason is known for the remainder. V, J and clone size are those of that table, while D and trimming were read from the DNA. This sample lists 110,000 to 150,000 clones; 82% were detected once. The top ten clones comprise more than 1.5% of the sample.

This receptor was identified in a woman in her 40s in good health and CMV-seronegative. The sample comprised PBMCs.

The CDR3 reads as follows: CASSLGGDGQPQHF. Here is the DNA: TGTGCCAGCAGCTTAGGAGGGGACGGTCAGCCCCAGCATTTT. The V gene is TRBV7-3 and the J gene is TRBJ1-5, with TRBD1 tentatively as D gene (5 bases match). V loses 2 bases, J loses 6 bases, and the germline ends lie 11 bases apart. The CDR3 starts with the cysteine, ends with the phenylalanine, and has 14 residues. The read is trimmed to its CDR3 DNA, 42 bases read in frame from base 1. The germline V gene sets CDR1 to SGHTA and CDR2 to FQGTGA.